One sample yielded the 18 T cell receptor beta chains listed below, sequenced in a study of OX40 agonist ivuxolimab in advanced cancers. This table comes from immunoSEQ multiplex PCR, and its TCRdb copy is limited to in-frame clones, with some not included. The table lists 35,000 to 45,000 clones, over 75% of them singletons. The sequenced sample was CD4+ or CD8+ T cells sorted from blood, obtained in a trial of the OX40 agonist ivuxolimab. These receptor sequences come from an adult with an advanced solid tumor such as melanoma, head and neck, liver or kidney cancer.

This rearrangement joins TRBV6-5 to TRBJ2-1; D is unclear. Germline assignment: CDR1 MNHEY and CDR2 SVGAGI. The CDR3 length is 14 residues. V was cut by 7 bases and J by 2 bases, with 12 bases left in between. CDR3 sequence (DNA): TGTGCCAGCAAACCTCTTGGACCCTACAATGAGCAGTTCTTC. Protein: CASKPLGPYNEQFF.

The chain joins TRBV19 to TRBJ1-1; 7 bases are a match to TRBD1. V dropped 7 bases and J dropped 4; count of bases not matched to a gene: 12. Germline loops: CDR1 LNHDA, CDR2 SQIVND (reference sequence). This CDR3 has 15 amino acids. CDR3 in amino acids: CASTYRGMGSTEAFF. CDR3 coding DNA: TGTGCCAGTACCTACAGGGGAATGGGGAGCACTGAAGCTTTCTTT.

The chain is built from TRBV15 and TRBJ2-1; unclear D gene. This CDR3 comprises 13 residues. V lost 1 base, J lost 4 bases, and 5 bases lay in between. CDR1 is LNHNV and CDR2 is YYDKDF in the germline V gene (reference sequence). CDR3: CATSRARYNEQFF. CDR3 sequence (DNA): TGTGCCACCAGCAGAGCCCGATACAATGAGCAGTTCTTC.

The chain combines TRBV29-1 with TRBJ2-4; TRBD1 agrees at 10 bases. Germline V gene sequence: CDR1 SQVTM, CDR2 ANQGSEA. The CDR3 is made up of 13 amino acids. CDR3 sequence reads: CKGTGEVSDIQYF. CDR3 bases: TGCAAAGGGACAGGGGAAGTGTCGGACATTCAGTACTTC. Full variable domain (remainder filled in from reference TRBV29-1 and TRBJ2-4): SAVISQKPSRDICQRGTSLTIQCQVDSQVTMMFWYRQQPGQSLTLIATANQGSEATYESGFVIDKFPISRPNLTFSTLTVSNMSPEDSSIYLCKGTGEVSDIQYFGAGTRLSVL.

The rearrangement links TRBV19 to TRBJ1-5, with D possibly matching TRBD1 (6 bases). V was shortened by 9 bases and J by 6 bases, with 15 bases between the two germline ends. This CDR3 comprises 13 residues. CDR1 is LNHDA and CDR2 is SQIVND in the germline V gene (reference sequence). The CDR3 coding sequence is TGTGCCAGCCTTGGGGGGGCGAGTCAGCCCCAGCATTTT. Residues: CASLGGASQPQHF.

The rearrangement uses TRBV27 and TRBJ2-7, with 9 bases fitting TRBD1. Germline CDR1 MNHEY, CDR2 SMNVEV (reference sequence). Germline trimming cut 4 bases from V and 2 bases from J; bases unmatched to any gene: 6. The CDR3 contains 15 residues. CDR3 coding DNA: TGTGCCAGCAGTTCCGCCGGACAGGGGCCCTACGAGCAGTACTTC. Its protein product is CASSSAGQGPYEQYF.

CDR3 protein: CASSQDPRGDYGYTF. Here the CDR3 DNA reads TGCGCCAGCAGCCAAGACCCCCGGGGGGACTATGGCTACACCTTC. This sequence joins TRBV4-3 and TRBJ1-2, with a tentative D call TRBD1 (5 bases). Germline CDR1 LGHNA, CDR2 YSLEER. The CDR3 totals 15 residues. The V and J ends lost 0 bases and 3 bases respectively, with 11 bases between them.

J is TRBJ2-7 and V is TRBV18; perhaps TRBD1 as D (6 bases). Trimming removed 4 bases from V and 2 bases from J, with 15 bases in between. CDR1 is KGHSH and CDR2 is LQKENI in the germline V gene. CDR3 length: 15 residues. The CDR3 DNA sequence: TGTGCCAGCTCACAGGGGGACGGATACCCCTACGAGCAGTACTTC. Amino acids: CASSQGDGYPYEQYF.

Of note for this clone: Other DNA sequences from this sample encode an identical CDR3 as well. The chain carries TRBV18 and TRBJ2-5, with D perhaps TRBD1 (6 bases). CDR3 length equals 13 residues. CDR1 is KGHSH, CDR2 LQKENI, per germline. The germline V and J ends were trimmed by 3 bases and 4 bases, with 9 bases remaining between them. For the CDR3, the DNA is TGTGCCAGCTCACCTCAGGGGAGAGAGACCCAGTACTTC. It yields the protein CASSPQGRETQYF. The complete variable domain, with remaining parts taken from reference TRBV18 and TRBJ2-5, reads NAGVMQNPRHLVRRRGQEARLRCSPMKGHSHVYWYRQLPEEGLKFMVYLQKENIIDESGMPKERFSAEFPKEGPSILRIQQVVRGDSAAYFCASSPQGRETQYFGPGTRLLVL.

This clone appeared a single time. This chain connects TRBV25-1 to TRBJ2-3, with 7 bases matching TRBD1. V shed 6 bases and J 4 bases; nucleotides not matched to a gene: 4. This CDR3 contains 13 residues. Germline V gene lookup returns CDR1 MGHDK and CDR2 SYGVNS. The CDR3 sequence: CASSRQGADTQYF. CDR3 nucleotides: TGTGCCAGCAGCAGACAGGGAGCAGATACGCAGTATTTT. The complete variable domain, with remaining parts taken from reference TRBV25-1 and TRBJ2-3, reads EADIYQTPRYLVIGTGKKITLECSQTMGHDKMYWYQQDPGMELHLIHYSYGVNSTEKGDLSSESTVSRIRTEHFPLTLESARPSHTSQYLCASSRQGADTQYFGPGTRLTVL.

V is TRBV28 and J is TRBJ2-5; 9 bases are a match to TRBD1. In germline, CDR1 is MDHEN, CDR2 SYDVKM. V shed 4 bases and J 5 bases; nucleotides not matched to a gene: 8. The CDR3 consists of 15 residues. The CDR3 reads CASSSPGQGVETQYF. The CDR3 DNA follows: TGTGCCAGCAGTTCTCCGGGACAGGGCGTTGAGACCCAGTACTTC.

The chain employs TRBV4-3 and TRBJ2-5; 8 bases are a match to TRBD2. The V gene's germline CDR1 is LGHNA and CDR2 YSLEER. The CDR3 extends over 16 amino acids. V shed 0 bases and J 2 bases; nucleotides not matched to a gene: 5. CDR3 residues: CASSQDPGGGQETQYF. The CDR3, as DNA: TGCGCCAGCAGCCAAGATCCCGGGGGGGGACAAGAGACCCAGTACTTC.

The CDR3 DNA reads TGCAGTCCAAAGTCGGGGGATGAGCAGTTCTTC. Protein: CSPKSGDEQFF. V usage is TRBV20-1 and J usage is TRBJ2-1; tentative D call: TRBD2 (6 bases). Trimming pared 8 bases from V and 8 bases from J, leaving 13 bases between. Per the germline V gene, CDR1 is DFQATT and CDR2 is SNEGSKA (reference sequence). This CDR3 has 11 amino acids.

CDR3 DNA: TGTGCCAGCAGCGTAGAGGTACTTAACACCGGGGAGCTGTTTTTT. Amino acids: CASSVEVLNTGELFF. The chain couples TRBV9 to TRBJ2-2; D uncertain. The CDR3 sequence is 15 residues long. The germline V gene encodes CDR1 SGDLS and CDR2 YYNGEE. With 0 bases removed from V and 2 bases from J, the gap between germline ends came to 8 bases.

The rearrangement joins TRBV10-3 to TRBJ2-5; 10 nucleotides line up with TRBD1. Trimming at V came to 9 bases and at J to 5 bases, leaving 9 bases not matched to a gene. Germline lookup yields CDR1 ENHRY and CDR2 SYGVKD. The CDR3 has 14 amino acids. The CDR3 coding sequence is TGTGCCATGGGCCCCGGGACAGGGGAGGAGACCCAGTACTTC. The encoded protein is CAMGPGTGEETQYF.

This chain connects TRBV19 to TRBJ2-7; D perhaps matches TRBD2 (5 bases). The CDR3 covers 14 residues. Trimming cost V 4 bases and J 2 bases, with 12 bases left between them. Germline values: CDR1 LNHDA, CDR2 SQIVND (reference sequence). This chain's CDR3 is CASSKASSTYEQYF. The CDR3 nucleotides read TGTGCCAGTAGTAAGGCTAGCTCCACCTACGAGCAGTACTTC.

This chain uses TRBV2 with TRBJ2-3; the D gene is possibly TRBD1 (6 bases). The length of the CDR3 is 14 residues. Trimming took 5 bases from V and 7 from J, leaving 16 bases between them. CDR1 and CDR2 (germline): SNHLY, FYNNEI. CDR3 nucleotide sequence: TGTGCCAGCAGTCGGACAGAGTCCTCGTATACGCAGTATTTT. This gives the protein CASSRTESSYTQYF.

The rearrangement links TRBV28 to TRBJ2-7, with 15 bases lining up with TRBD2. CDR3 length equals 18 residues. Trimming took 1 base from V and 2 from J; bases not matched to a gene: 6. Per the germline V gene, CDR1 is MDHEN and CDR2 is SYDVKM. The CDR3 loop reads CASSLLGTSGRQPYEQYF. DNA of the CDR3: TGTGCCAGCAGTTTATTGGGGACTAGCGGGAGGCAACCCTACGAGCAGTACTTC.